The 27 T cell receptor beta chains below were found in one sample sequenced in a study of siplizumab effects on memory and regulatory T cells. Using immunoSEQ multiplex PCR, the repertoire was profiled, and TCRdb retains in-frame clones only, with some absent. The sample records approximately 70,000 clones, 91% being singletons. Sequencing input: CD8+ T cells sorted from blood. The receptors derive from a human donor in good health.

The CDR3 is CAWSMVGQGHEQYF. For the CDR3, the DNA is TGTGCCTGGAGTATGGTGGGACAGGGTCACGAGCAGTACTTC. The chain combines TRBV30 with TRBJ2-7, with TRBD1 matching over 9 bases. V shed 2 bases and J 5 bases; nucleotides not matched to a gene: 7. The CDR3 runs 14 residues. Germline lookup yields CDR1 GTSNPN and CDR2 SVGIG (reference sequence).

The V gene is TRBV11-2, the J gene TRBJ2-5; D gene ambiguous. CDR1 is SGHAT, CDR2 FQNNGV, per germline. The CDR3 sequence is 13 residues long. The V gene lost 6 bases and the J gene lost 5 bases, with 13 bases spanning the gap. CDR3 in DNA: TGTGCCAGCAGAAGGATCAGTGGCGAGACCCAGTACTTC. This sequence encodes CASRRISGETQYF.

This chain links TRBV27 with TRBJ2-1; possibly TRBD2 for D (5 bases). CDR1 and CDR2 (germline): MNHEY, SMNVEV (reference sequence). V dropped 7 bases and J dropped 9 bases, with 22 bases sitting between them. The CDR3 loop spans 15 amino acids. The CDR3 DNA sequence: TGTGCCAGCAATCCCCTGGCGAAGCCCGAGGGTGAGCAGTTCTTC. This gives the protein CASNPLAKPEGEQFF.

This chain uses TRBV6-5 with TRBJ1-1, with 7 bases matching TRBD1. J gave up 11 bases and V 4 bases, and 7 bases lay outside the gene matches. The germline CDR1 and CDR2 sequences are MNHEY and SVGAGI. The CDR3 runs 12 residues. This CDR3 is CASSSNRGGAFF. In nucleotides, the CDR3 is TGTGCCAGCAGTTCCAACAGGGGAGGCGCTTTCTTT.

The chain carries TRBV9 and TRBJ2-5; 8 positions agree with TRBD2. V shed 0 bases, J shed 4 bases, and the junction held 8 bases outside the gene matches. The germline gives CDR1 SGDLS, CDR2 YYNGEE. CDR3 size: 16 residues. CDR3 loop: CASSVAGGVLGETQYF. CDR3 coding DNA: TGTGCCAGCAGCGTAGCGGGGGGGGTTCTAGGAGAGACCCAGTACTTC.

The rearrangement links TRBV27 to TRBJ1-1; D gene ambiguous. The germline gives CDR1 MNHEY, CDR2 SMNVEV (reference sequence). The V and J ends lost 6 bases and 1 base respectively, with 9 bases between them. The CDR3 extends over 13 amino acids. In nucleotides, the CDR3 is TGTGCCAGCAGCCCACTGGGGAACACTGAAGCTTTCTTT. It yields the protein CASSPLGNTEAFF.

J is TRBJ1-3 and V is TRBV7-6; 8 bases align to TRBD1. J was trimmed by 2 bases and V by 5 bases; bases with no gene match: 14. Germline values: CDR1 SGHVS, CDR2 FNYEAQ. This CDR3 is 18 amino acids long. This CDR3 is CASSGNRTGFKTGNTIYF. The CDR3 DNA follows: TGTGCCAGCAGCGGTAATAGGACAGGGTTCAAGACTGGAAACACCATATATTTT.

This chain links TRBV19 with TRBJ1-5; D remains ambiguous. Germline CDR1 and CDR2: LNHDA and SQIVND (reference sequence). The CDR3 runs 14 residues. The V end lost 3 bases, the J end lost 4 bases, and 10 bases lay between the germline ends. CDR3 protein: CASSMVTPNQPQHF. The CDR3 bases are TGTGCCAGTAGTATGGTTACACCGAATCAGCCCCAGCATTTT.

The chain is built from TRBV7-8 and TRBJ2-7; 9 bases are shared with TRBD1. Germline CDR1 is SGHVS and CDR2 is FQNEAQ. The CDR3 totals 16 residues. The trim removed 6 bases at V and 0 bases at J, leaving 9 bases unmatched. DNA for the CDR3: TGTGCCAGCAGTCCCCCGGGACAGGGAAGCTCCTACGAGCAGTACTTC. This encodes CASSPPGQGSSYEQYF. Complete variable domain (other parts from reference TRBV7-8 and TRBJ2-7): GAGVSQSPRYKVAKRGQDVALRCDPISGHVSLFWYQQALGQGPEFLTYFQNEAQLDKSGLPSDRFFAERPEGSVSTLKIQRTQQEDSAVYLCASSPPGQGSSYEQYFGPGTRLTVT.

The rearrangement joins TRBV7-9 to TRBJ1-1; maybe TRBD1 (5 bases). The CDR3 spans 13 residues. V lost 4 bases, J lost 4 bases, and 10 bases lay in between. CDR1 and CDR2 from the germline V gene are SEHNR and FQNEAQ (reference sequence). The CDR3 bases are TGTGCCAGCAGCTCGGGGGTAGGCACTGAAGCTTTCTTT. Its translation: CASSSGVGTEAFF.

The rearrangement uses TRBV6-5 and TRBJ2-5; D unclear. The ends were cut back, 0 bases at V and 4 bases at J, with 6 bases in the middle. CDR1 and CDR2 (germline): MNHEY, SVGAGI. The CDR3 spans 13 residues. The CDR3 DNA is TGTGCCAGCAGTTACTCCCTTGGAGAGACCCAGTACTTC. It is translated as CASSYSLGETQYF.

The chain links TRBV5-4 to TRBJ2-7, with TRBD1 as a possible D gene (6 bases). Per the germline V gene, CDR1 is SGHNT and CDR2 is YYREEE (reference sequence). The germline V and J ends were trimmed by 4 bases and 1 base, with 15 bases remaining between them. This CDR3 region has 15 residues. In nucleotides, the CDR3 is TGTGCCAGCAGCCCCTGGCCAGGGGAATCCTACGAGCAGTACTTC. Its protein is CASSPWPGESYEQYF.

The chain employs TRBV5-1 and TRBJ2-5; D unresolved. This CDR3 region has 15 residues. Germline CDR1 and CDR2: SGHRS and YFSETQ. Trimming shortened V by 3 bases and J by 4 bases, and 16 bases separated the two germline ends. The CDR3 DNA reads TGCGCCAGCAGCTCCCTGGGCAGGATTGGAGAGACCCAGTACTTC. This encodes CASSSLGRIGETQYF. The complete variable domain, with remaining parts taken from reference TRBV5-1 and TRBJ2-5, reads KAGVTQTPRYLIKTRGQQVTLSCSPISGHRSVSWYQQTPGQGLQFLFEYFSETQRNKGNFPGRFSGRQFSNSRSEMNVSTLELGDSALYLCASSSLGRIGETQYFGPGTRLLVL.

The chain uses TRBV27 and TRBJ2-7, with 9 bases that match TRBD1. J gave up 2 bases and V 6 bases, and 11 bases lay outside the gene matches. The CDR3 loop spans 16 amino acids. CDR1 is MNHEY and CDR2 is SMNVEV in the germline V gene (reference sequence). The CDR3 DNA is TGTGCCAGCAGCCCGGGACAGGGAGACGACCCCTACGAGCAGTACTTC. Its translation: CASSPGQGDDPYEQYF.

The J gene is TRBJ2-7, the V gene TRBV7-9, with 9 bases that match TRBD2. The CDR3 runs to 14 residues. Germline V gives CDR1 SEHNR, CDR2 FQNEAQ (reference sequence). Trimming cost V 4 bases and J 7 bases; bases outside gene matches: 8. Here the CDR3 reads CASSWLAGTGEQYF. CDR3 coding DNA: TGTGCCAGCAGCTGGCTAGCGGGAACGGGGGAGCAGTACTTC.

This clone has a single count. This chain connects TRBV5-6 to TRBJ1-2; D might be TRBD1 (6 bases). V dropped 4 bases and J dropped 2 bases, with 12 bases sitting between them. The CDR3 is 14 residues long. Germline V gives CDR1 SGHDT, CDR2 YYEEEE. The CDR3 DNA follows: TGTGCCAGCAGCCAGACAGGAAACAACTATGGCTACACCTTC. Translating gives CASSQTGNNYGYTF.

The V and J genes are TRBV5-5 and TRBJ1-2, with D perhaps TRBD1 (5 bases). The CDR3 runs 14 residues. V lost 3 bases to trimming and J lost 8 bases, with 17 bases between them. Germline CDR1 is SGHKS and CDR2 is YYEKEE (reference sequence). The CDR3 sequence is CASSWTTRAGGYTF. Written as DNA, the CDR3 is TGTGCCAGCAGCTGGACCACCAGGGCGGGCGGCTACACCTTC.

The rearrangement links TRBV5-1 to TRBJ2-7; D is unclear. From germline, CDR1 is SGHRS and CDR2 YFSETQ. CDR3 length: 13 residues. Between the trimmed V and J ends, which lost 4 bases and 2 bases, there was a span of 10 bases. The CDR3 reads CASSVDGAYEQYF. The CDR3 DNA follows: TGCGCCAGCAGCGTCGACGGTGCCTACGAGCAGTACTTC.

This clone was picked up one time. V is TRBV27 and J is TRBJ2-7; D possibly corresponds to TRBD1 (6 bases). The CDR3 is 13 residues long. V was trimmed by 3 bases and J by 2 bases, leaving 8 bases between them. The V gene's germline CDR1 is MNHEY and CDR2 SMNVEV (reference sequence). The CDR3 spells CASSFPGAYEQYF. CDR3 DNA sequence: TGTGCCAGCAGTTTCCCAGGGGCCTACGAGCAGTACTTC.

This chain links TRBV2 with TRBJ2-7; unclear D gene. The germline V gene has CDR1 SNHLY and CDR2 FYNNEI. CDR3 size: 13 residues. Deletions cut 4 bases from V and 5 bases from J, with 12 bases between. Written as DNA, the CDR3 is TGTGCCAGCAGTGCCCCTCCAATGGACGAGCAGTACTTC. Protein sequence: CASSAPPMDEQYF.

The V and J genes are TRBV5-1 and TRBJ2-7; the match to TRBD2 covers 9 bases. Trimming at V came to 3 bases and at J to 1 base, leaving 5 bases not matched to a gene. The CDR3 loop spans 15 amino acids. Germline-derived CDR1 and CDR2 are SGHRS and YFSETQ. The CDR3 sequence: CASSWIAGASYEQYF. CDR3 coding DNA: TGCGCCAGCAGCTGGATAGCGGGGGCTTCCTACGAGCAGTACTTC.

The V call is TRBV19, the J call TRBJ1-5; D remains unclear. This CDR3 contains 16 residues. V gave up 2 bases and J gave up 0 bases, with 11 bases separating them. Looked up from germline, CDR1 is LNHDA and CDR2 is SQIVND (reference sequence). The chain's CDR3 is CASSIFGLYSNQPQHF. CDR3 DNA sequence: TGTGCCAGTAGTATATTTGGTCTATATAGCAATCAGCCCCAGCATTTT.

The rearrangement uses TRBV5-3 and TRBJ2-7; TRBD2 might be the D (6 bases). TRBV5-3 is labeled an ORF, and its function is uncertain. The CDR3 is 13 residues long. The V gene lost 8 bases and the J gene lost 7 bases, with 19 bases spanning the gap. The CDR3 DNA follows: TGTGCCAGCAGCGAGTGGGGGGTCCAGGAGCAGTACTTC. Protein product: CASSEWGVQEQYF.

CDR3 loop: CASSLRGKAGANVLTF. The CDR3 DNA follows: TGTGCCAGCAGCTTGCGTGGGAAGGCTGGGGCCAACGTCCTGACTTTC. This chain joins TRBV5-8 and TRBJ2-6; unclear D gene. The germline V and J ends were trimmed by 1 base and 2 bases, with 10 bases remaining between them. This CDR3 region has 16 residues. Germline V gene lookup returns CDR1 SGHTS and CDR2 YDEGEE.

V gene TRBV6-5 combines with J gene TRBJ2-7; D remains ambiguous. The CDR3 extends over 9 amino acids. CDR1 MNHEY and CDR2 SVGAGI come from the germline V gene. The V end was cut by 11 bases, the J end by 4 bases, with 6 bases between. The CDR3 loop reads CAAAYEQYF. As DNA, the CDR3 is TGTGCCGCAGCTTACGAGCAGTACTTC.

The rearrangement links TRBV9 to TRBJ1-2; 10 bases map to TRBD1. In germline, CDR1 is SGDLS, CDR2 YYNGEE. This CDR3 comprises 16 residues. V was clipped by 0 bases and J by 4 bases; unmatched bases: 6. CDR3 bases: TGTGCCAGCAGCGTAGAGACAGGGGGCGTTAGCTATGGCTACACCTTC. Translating it yields CASSVETGGVSYGYTF.

This clone was counted between two and nine times. The chain uses TRBV6-4 and TRBJ2-3; TRBD2 aligns across 8 bases. The trim removed 4 bases at V and 0 bases at J, leaving 0 bases unmatched. This CDR3 has 14 amino acids. CDR1 is MRHNA and CDR2 is SNTAGT in the germline V gene. The CDR3 loop is CASSASGSTDTQYF. The CDR3 DNA is TGTGCCAGCAGTGCTAGCGGGAGCACAGATACGCAGTATTTT.